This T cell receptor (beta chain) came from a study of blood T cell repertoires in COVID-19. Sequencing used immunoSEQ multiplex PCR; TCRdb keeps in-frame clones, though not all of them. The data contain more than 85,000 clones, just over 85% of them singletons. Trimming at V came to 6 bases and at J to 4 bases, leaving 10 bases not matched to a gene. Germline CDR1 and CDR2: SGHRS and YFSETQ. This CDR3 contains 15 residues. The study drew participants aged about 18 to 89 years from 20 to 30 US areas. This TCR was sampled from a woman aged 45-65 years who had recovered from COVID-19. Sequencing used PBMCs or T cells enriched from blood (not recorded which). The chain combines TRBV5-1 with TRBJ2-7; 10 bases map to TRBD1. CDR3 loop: CASTYETGGAYEQYF. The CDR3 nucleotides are TGCGCCAGCACCTATGAGACAGGGGGCGCGTACGAGCAGTACTTC.